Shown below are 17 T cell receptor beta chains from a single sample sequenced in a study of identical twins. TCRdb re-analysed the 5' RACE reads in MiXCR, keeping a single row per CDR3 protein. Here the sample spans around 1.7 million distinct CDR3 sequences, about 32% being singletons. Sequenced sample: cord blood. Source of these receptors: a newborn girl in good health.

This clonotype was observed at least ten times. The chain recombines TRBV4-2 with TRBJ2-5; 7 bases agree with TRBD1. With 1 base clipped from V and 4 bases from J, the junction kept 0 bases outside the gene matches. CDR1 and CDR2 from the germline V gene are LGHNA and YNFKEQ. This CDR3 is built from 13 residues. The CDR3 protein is CASSQGQGETQYF. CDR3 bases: TGTGCCAGCAGCCAAGGACAGGGAGAGACCCAGTACTTC.

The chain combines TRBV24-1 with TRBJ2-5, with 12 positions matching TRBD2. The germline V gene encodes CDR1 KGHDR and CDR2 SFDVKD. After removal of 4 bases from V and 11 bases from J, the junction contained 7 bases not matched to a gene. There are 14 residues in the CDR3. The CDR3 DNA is TGTGCCACCAGTGAGGACGGACTAGCGGGGCCGCAGTACTTC. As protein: CATSEDGLAGPQYF.

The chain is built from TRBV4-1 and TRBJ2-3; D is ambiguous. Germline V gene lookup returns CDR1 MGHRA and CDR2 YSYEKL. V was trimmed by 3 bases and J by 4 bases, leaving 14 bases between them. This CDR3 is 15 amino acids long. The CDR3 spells CASSQTPTWSDTQYF. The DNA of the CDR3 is TGCGCCAGCAGCCAGACCCCCACGTGGTCAGATACGCAGTATTTT.

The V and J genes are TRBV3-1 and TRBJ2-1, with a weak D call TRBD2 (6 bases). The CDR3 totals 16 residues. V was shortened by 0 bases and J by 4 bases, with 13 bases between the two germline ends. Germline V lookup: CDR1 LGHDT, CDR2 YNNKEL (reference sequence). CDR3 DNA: TGTGCCAGCAGCCAAGATCGCGGGAATACGTACAATGAGCAGTTCTTC. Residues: CASSQDRGNTYNEQFF.

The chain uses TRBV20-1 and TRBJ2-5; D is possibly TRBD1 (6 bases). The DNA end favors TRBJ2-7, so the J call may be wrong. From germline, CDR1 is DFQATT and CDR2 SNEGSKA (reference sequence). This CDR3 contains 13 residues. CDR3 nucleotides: TGCAGTGCCGGGACACCTGGCCCCAACGAGCAGTACTTC. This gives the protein CSAGTPGPNEQYF.

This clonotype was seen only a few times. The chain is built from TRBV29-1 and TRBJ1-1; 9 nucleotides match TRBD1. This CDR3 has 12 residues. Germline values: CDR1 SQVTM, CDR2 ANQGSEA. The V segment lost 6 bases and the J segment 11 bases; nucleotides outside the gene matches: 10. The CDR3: CSVSQGAGGAFF. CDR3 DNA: TGCAGCGTCTCACAGGGGGCAGGAGGGGCTTTCTTT. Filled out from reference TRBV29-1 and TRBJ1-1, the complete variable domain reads SAVISQKPSRDICQRGTSLTIQCQVDSQVTMMFWYRQQPGQSLTLIATANQGSEATYESGFVIDKFPISRPNLTFSTLTVSNMSPEDSSIYLCSVSQGAGGAFFGQGTRLTVV.

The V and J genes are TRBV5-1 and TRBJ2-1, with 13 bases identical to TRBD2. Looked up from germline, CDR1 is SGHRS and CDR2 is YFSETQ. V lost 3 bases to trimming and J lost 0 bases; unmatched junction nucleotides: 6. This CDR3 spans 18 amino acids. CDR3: CASSYFGTSGASYNEQFF. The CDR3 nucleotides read TGCGCCAGCAGCTATTTCGGGACTAGCGGGGCCTCCTACAATGAGCAGTTCTTC.

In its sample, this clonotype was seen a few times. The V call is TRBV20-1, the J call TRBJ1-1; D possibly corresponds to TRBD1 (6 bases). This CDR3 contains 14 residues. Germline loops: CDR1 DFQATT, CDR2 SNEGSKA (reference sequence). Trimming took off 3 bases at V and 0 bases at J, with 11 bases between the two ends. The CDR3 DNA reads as TGCAGTGCTAGGAGGACAGCTATGAACACTGAAGCTTTCTTT. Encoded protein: CSARRTAMNTEAFF.

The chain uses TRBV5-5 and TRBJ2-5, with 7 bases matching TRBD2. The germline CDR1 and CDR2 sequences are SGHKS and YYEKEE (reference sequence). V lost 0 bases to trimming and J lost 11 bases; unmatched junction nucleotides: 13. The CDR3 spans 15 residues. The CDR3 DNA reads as TGTGCCAGCAGCTTGGGGCTAGCGGTTAACAATGAGCAGTACTTC. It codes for CASSLGLAVNNEQYF.

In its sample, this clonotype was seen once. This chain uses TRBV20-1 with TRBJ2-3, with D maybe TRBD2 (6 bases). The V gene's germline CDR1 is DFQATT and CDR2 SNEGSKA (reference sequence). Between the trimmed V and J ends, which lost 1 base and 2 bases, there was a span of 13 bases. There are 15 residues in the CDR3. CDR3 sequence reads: CSARVPGTLTDTQYF. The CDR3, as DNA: TGCAGTGCTAGAGTTCCCGGGACTCTCACAGATACGCAGTATTTT.

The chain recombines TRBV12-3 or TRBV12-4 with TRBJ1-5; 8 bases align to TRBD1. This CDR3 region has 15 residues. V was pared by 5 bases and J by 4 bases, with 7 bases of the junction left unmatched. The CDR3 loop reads CASSPRDRTNQPQHF. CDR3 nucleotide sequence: TGTGCCAGCAGTCCACGGGACAGGACAAATCAGCCCCAGCATTTT.

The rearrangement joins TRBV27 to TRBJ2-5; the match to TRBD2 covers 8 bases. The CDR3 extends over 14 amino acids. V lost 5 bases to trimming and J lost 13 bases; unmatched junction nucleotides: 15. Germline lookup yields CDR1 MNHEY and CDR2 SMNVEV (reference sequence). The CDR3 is CASSLSGSGLRRYF. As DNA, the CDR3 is TGTGCCAGCAGTCTAAGCGGGAGCGGACTACGGCGGTACTTC.

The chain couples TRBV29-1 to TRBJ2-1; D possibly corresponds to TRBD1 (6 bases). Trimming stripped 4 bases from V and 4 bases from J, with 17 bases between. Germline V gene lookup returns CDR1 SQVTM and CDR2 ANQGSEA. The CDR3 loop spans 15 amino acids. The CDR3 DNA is TGCAGCGTTGGGGGGCGACAGGCGCTGTACAATGAGCAGTTCTTC. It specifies CSVGGRQALYNEQFF.

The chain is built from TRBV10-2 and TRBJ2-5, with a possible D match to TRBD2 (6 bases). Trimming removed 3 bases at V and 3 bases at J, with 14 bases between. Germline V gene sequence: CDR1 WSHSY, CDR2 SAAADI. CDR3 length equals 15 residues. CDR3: CASSDSGTREETQYF. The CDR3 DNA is TGCGCCAGCAGTGATTCCGGGACTCGAGAAGAGACCCAGTACTTC.

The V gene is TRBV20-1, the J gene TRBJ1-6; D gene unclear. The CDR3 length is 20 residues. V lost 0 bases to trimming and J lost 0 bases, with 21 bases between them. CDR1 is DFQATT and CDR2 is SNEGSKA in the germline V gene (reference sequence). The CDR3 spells CSARDRDETFLSSYNSPLHF. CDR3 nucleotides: TGCAGTGCTAGAGATCGAGACGAAACTTTCCTGAGCTCCTATAATTCACCCCTCCACTTT.

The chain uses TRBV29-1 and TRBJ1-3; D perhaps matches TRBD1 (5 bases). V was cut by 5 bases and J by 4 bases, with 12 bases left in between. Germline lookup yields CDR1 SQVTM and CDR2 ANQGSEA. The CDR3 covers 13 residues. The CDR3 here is CSVCRGVGNTIYF. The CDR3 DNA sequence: TGCAGCGTTTGTCGGGGGGTGGGAAACACCATATATTTT.

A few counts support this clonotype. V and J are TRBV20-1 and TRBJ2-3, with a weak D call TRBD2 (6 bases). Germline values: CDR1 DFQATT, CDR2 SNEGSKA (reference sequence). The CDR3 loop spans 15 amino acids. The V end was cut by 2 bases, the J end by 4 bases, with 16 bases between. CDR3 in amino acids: CSARLAPSRADTQYF. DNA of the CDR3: TGCAGTGCTAGACTAGCGCCTTCTAGGGCAGATACGCAGTATTTT.